This T cell receptor beta chain was found in a study of HIV-infected children after antiretroviral therapy interruption (dated by TCRdb to about 2019). For the wider study: All eight included children had a CD4+ count above 500 and a viral load below 50 copies/ml, with four on planned treatment interruption and four on continuous treatment. Most participating children had recorded exposure to EBV and CMV. A median age of roughly 9.2 years was recorded in the interruption group, and a median age of 8 years was recorded in the continuous treatment group. Continuous-treatment samples were analyzed from corresponding weeks 0, 48 and 150. Interruption-arm samples came from week 0, week 12, end of interruption (week 24 or 48), and about 3 years after study end. TCR repertoires were compared between children on planned treatment interruption and children on continuous antiretroviral treatment, alongside thymic output measurements. The paper as a whole reports these results and caveats: The small number of patients is a limitation, and caution is needed when interpreting the data. The sorted CD45RA+ naive cells might contain minor non-naive CD45RA+ populations, such as EMRA or stem memory cells. For naive CD4+ repertoires of PTI patients, CDR3 sharing between time points dropped once interruption began, while many sequences were shared between the end of interruption and 3 years later. The naive CD4+ Gini coefficient rose by the end of treatment interruption, suggesting clonal expansion, and returned to baseline by 3 years.

Preparation of the library involved 3' RACE. TCR libraries were generated from RNA by a 3' RACE protocol incorporating unique molecular identifiers so that PCR amplification bias could be corrected. As many as 12 amplicon libraries were pooled and then sequenced on an Illumina MiSeq using v2 2x250 paired-end chemistry. The published analysis was carried out like this. Reads were processed with Decombinator to assign V and J genes and CDR3, with barcode-based error and PCR bias correction. Before the Gini coefficient was calculated with the R ineq package, repertoires were subsampled to the same depth. CDR3 similarity was assessed with GLIPH, Hamming distance and a shared triplet metric. Clones were called with MiXCR by TCRdb after fastp trimmed the public reads at Q25, and only in-frame beta chains were retained. Rows are unified per CDR3 protein, each entry keeping the most common DNA and genes. The V and J calls here are based on TCRdb, not the publication. The sample records tens of thousands of distinct CDR3 sequences, just over 6.5% of which are singletons. Approximately 0.9% of the sample belongs to the ten largest clones.

About this clonotype itself: Its target antigen remains unknown. Per-base quality was not reported, and no clone a single base away is much larger than it.

CDR1 is given as SNHLY and CDR2 as FYNNEI, both from the germline V gene. The CDR3 numbers 11 residues from cysteine through phenylalanine. The only DNA kept is the CDR3, 33 bases in frame from the first base. V is reduced by 8 bases and J by 3 bases, leaving a spacing of 8 bases between them. The treatment or condition label for this specimen denotes: PENTA 11 planned treatment interruption arm or continuous ART arm. Participants were children from the United Kingdom aged 2 to 15 years who had received at least three-drug ART for at least 24 weeks. Cryopreserved PBMCs containing at least 5 million viable cells were required, and a handful of candidate patients were excluded because of low viable PBMC yield. Using a FACSAria III cell sorter, naive CD4+ CD45RA+ CD45RO- T cells were FACS-sorted out of thawed PBMCs. Sorted cells were fixed, and RNA was extracted using the RNeasy FFPE kit followed by the RNeasy Micro kit.

The sequencing used CD45RA+ CD4+ T cells from PBMCs, pooled from several time points, collected from a donor given antiretroviral therapy, either interrupted or continuous. The cell subset or site label on this specimen signifies: naive CD4+ CD45RA+ CD45RO- T cells. The receptor was derived from a pool of human donors with HIV. The V gene is TRBV2 and the J gene is TRBJ2-7; TRBD1 is a weak D gene call, 5 bases matching. At the DNA level, the sequence is TGTGCCAGCGACAGAAGCTACGAGCAGTACTTC. Its translation reads: CASDRSYEQYF.